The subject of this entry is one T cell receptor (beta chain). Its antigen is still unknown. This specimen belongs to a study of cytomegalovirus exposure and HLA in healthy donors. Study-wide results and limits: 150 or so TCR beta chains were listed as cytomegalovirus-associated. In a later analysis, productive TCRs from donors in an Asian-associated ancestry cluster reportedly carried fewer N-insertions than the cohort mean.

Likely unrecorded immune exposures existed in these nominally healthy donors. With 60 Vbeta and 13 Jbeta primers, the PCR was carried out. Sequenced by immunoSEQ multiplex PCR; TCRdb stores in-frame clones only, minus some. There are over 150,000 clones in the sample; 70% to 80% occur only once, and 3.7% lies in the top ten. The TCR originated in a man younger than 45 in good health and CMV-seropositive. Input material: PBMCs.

The CDR3 nucleotides read TGTGCCAGCAGCTGGAGGGAGGTCGGAAACACCATATATTTT. Translated, it gives CASSWREVGNTIYF. The gene calls are TRBV5-6 and TRBJ1-3; D is unclear. The CDR3 extends over 14 amino acids. Trimming stripped 3 bases from V and 4 bases from J, with 11 bases between. CDR1 is SGHDT, CDR2 YYEEEE, per germline.